This is a list of T cell receptor beta chains from one sample in a study of T cells after yellow fever vaccination. A single record per CDR3 protein comes from TCRdb applying MiXCR to the 5' RACE reads. The table records 170,000 or so distinct CDR3 sequences, approximately 6.2% of them present only once. The sample consisted of CD4+ T cells sorted from PBMCs, taken on the day of the first yellow fever vaccination. These receptor sequences come from a man between 18 and 35 years old who received the YFV17D yellow fever vaccine. Each CDR3 is given without its conserved first and last residue.

V gene: TRBV12-3/TRBV12-4; J gene: TRBJ1-1; CDR3 protein: ASSPDRRNTEAF
V gene: TRBV29-1; J gene: TRBJ2-1; CDR3 protein: SASPASYNEQF
V gene: TRBV3-1; J gene: TRBJ2-7; CDR3 protein: ASSYRVLYEQY
V gene: TRBV6-2/TRBV6-3; J gene: TRBJ1-6; CDR3 protein: ASSYWTGGDSPLH
V gene: TRBV5-6; J gene: TRBJ1-2; CDR3 protein: ASSGANYGYT
V gene: TRBV7-6; J gene: TRBJ1-6; CDR3 protein: ATTPSTGGGTILH
V gene: TRBV6-5; J gene: TRBJ2-7; CDR3 protein: ASSYVASSSGVAYEQY
V gene: TRBV7-9; J gene: TRBJ2-7; CDR3 protein: ASSLTGIHEQY
V gene: TRBV20-1; J gene: TRBJ2-2; CDR3 protein: SARAAVGELF
V gene: TRBV19; J gene: TRBJ2-7; CDR3 protein: ASSIDLRAGTPYEQY
V gene: TRBV27; J gene: TRBJ2-7; CDR3 protein: ASSKVEGYEQY
V gene: TRBV6-1; J gene: TRBJ2-3; CDR3 protein: ASSGVGGALADTQY
V gene: TRBV27; J gene: TRBJ2-5; CDR3 protein: ASSSSGRGPQETQY
V gene: TRBV5-1; J gene: TRBJ1-1; CDR3 protein: ASSFTGGTEAF
V gene: TRBV11-2; J gene: TRBJ2-1; CDR3 protein: ASSPSWQEQF
V gene: TRBV20-1; J gene: TRBJ2-1; CDR3 protein: SVSLGGTGDDNEQF
V gene: TRBV5-1; J gene: TRBJ2-5; CDR3 protein: ASSRLTGNQETQY
V gene: TRBV4-2; J gene: TRBJ2-5; CDR3 protein: ASSQPGQTRLETQY
V gene: TRBV10-3; J gene: TRBJ1-4; CDR3 protein: AISGQGEEKLF
V gene: TRBV10-2; J gene: TRBJ2-7; CDR3 protein: ASKRLAGGFEQY
V gene: TRBV27; J gene: TRBJ2-7; CDR3 protein: ASSLYEQY
V gene: TRBV10-3; J gene: TRBJ1-5; CDR3 protein: AISAGVSGQPQH
V gene: TRBV11-2; J gene: TRBJ2-3; CDR3 protein: ASSLAGHNIDTQY
V gene: TRBV7-2; J gene: TRBJ1-1; CDR3 protein: ASRTDLGTEAF
V gene: TRBV12-3/TRBV12-4; J gene: TRBJ1-6; CDR3 protein: ASKRGQGGNSPLH
V gene: TRBV21-1; J gene: TRBJ1-5; CDR3 protein: ASRWRVGKPEKNQPQH
V gene: TRBV18; J gene: TRBJ2-1; CDR3 protein: ASSLLPQVGDSGGRNNEQF
V gene: TRBV12-3/TRBV12-4; J gene: TRBJ2-7; CDR3 protein: ASSLGGALSYEQY
V gene: TRBV7-8; J gene: TRBJ2-5; CDR3 protein: ASSLGGRGGPETQY
V gene: TRBV6-5; J gene: TRBJ1-3; CDR3 protein: ASSYTFSRTGGNTIY
V gene: TRBV4-3; J gene: TRBJ2-6; CDR3 protein: ASSQDLFVRGAGANVLT
V gene: TRBV4-1; J gene: TRBJ2-5; CDR3 protein: ASSQVRRETQY
V gene: TRBV2; J gene: TRBJ2-1; CDR3 protein: ASSIGLAGGQYNEQF
V gene: TRBV11-2; J gene: TRBJ2-3; CDR3 protein: ASIGSVPKRDTQY
V gene: TRBV12-3/TRBV12-4; J gene: TRBJ1-3; CDR3 protein: ASTQGVSGNTIY
V gene: TRBV11-1; J gene: TRBJ2-2; CDR3 protein: ASSFRWDSLSNTGELF
V gene: TRBV7-9; J gene: TRBJ2-5; CDR3 protein: ASSPLGLAGRETQY
V gene: TRBV5-1; J gene: TRBJ2-7; CDR3 protein: ASSPYSPRRRYEQY
V gene: TRBV7-9; J gene: TRBJ2-5; CDR3 protein: ASSSGNQETQY
V gene: TRBV15; J gene: TRBJ2-7; CDR3 protein: ATSRDRGGPEQY
V gene: TRBV5-5; J gene: TRBJ2-3; CDR3 protein: ASSLGAGGLTDTQY
V gene: TRBV18; J gene: TRBJ2-5; CDR3 protein: ASSEGGRETQY
V gene: TRBV6-5; J gene: TRBJ2-7; CDR3 protein: ASSYRGSGADSYEQY
V gene: TRBV4-1; J gene: TRBJ2-3; CDR3 protein: ASSRIADTQY
V gene: TRBV6-5; J gene: TRBJ2-6; CDR3 protein: ASSSTGSGANVLT
V gene: TRBV6-6; J gene: TRBJ1-2; CDR3 protein: ASSLQENYGYT
V gene: TRBV24-1; J gene: TRBJ2-1; CDR3 protein: ATSDWDRDEQF
V gene: TRBV5-5; J gene: TRBJ1-2; CDR3 protein: ASSFAGDYGYT
V gene: TRBV4-1; J gene: TRBJ2-4; CDR3 protein: ASSLDQGDSKNIQY
V gene: TRBV7-2; J gene: TRBJ2-7; CDR3 protein: ASSSYAGREQY
V gene: TRBV5-1; J gene: TRBJ2-1; CDR3 protein: ASSLKLRTESYNEQF
V gene: TRBV12-3/TRBV12-4; J gene: TRBJ1-6; CDR3 protein: ASSLAQESPLH
V gene: TRBV5-1; J gene: TRBJ2-1; CDR3 protein: ASSLTPSNSLYEQF